The 27 T cell receptor beta chains reported below all come from one sample, sequenced in a study of cytomegalovirus exposure and HLA in healthy donors. Amplification used 60 Vbeta primers and 13 Jbeta primers. TCRdb's table, derived via immunoSEQ multiplex PCR, lists solely in-frame clones and lacks some. This table has about 140,000 clones, 79% appearing once. Input material: PBMCs. These receptors all come from a man aged 35 to 55 in good health and CMV-seropositive.

The chain is built from TRBV6-5 and TRBJ1-6; D is unclear. Germline-derived CDR1 and CDR2 are MNHEY and SVGAGI. This CDR3 has 12 amino acids. With 7 bases removed from V and 11 bases from J, the gap between germline ends came to 12 bases. The CDR3 here is CASIPGNPPLHF. The CDR3 bases are TGTGCCAGCATTCCCGGGAATCCACCCCTCCACTTT.

This clone was found a few times. The chain links TRBV4-1 to TRBJ2-7, with a weak D call TRBD2 (7 bases). The V end was cut by 1 base, the J end by 2 bases, with 12 bases between. The germline V gene has CDR1 MGHRA and CDR2 YSYEKL. There are 15 residues in the CDR3. The CDR3: CASSQGGGRAYEQYF. In DNA, the CDR3 is TGCGCCAGCAGCCAAGGCGGGGGCAGAGCCTACGAGCAGTACTTC.

The chain employs TRBV30 and TRBJ1-1, with D hard to call. V shed 3 bases and J shed 11 bases, with 19 bases lying between them. Germline CDR1 is GTSNPN and CDR2 is SVGIG (reference sequence). This CDR3 is 13 amino acids long. The CDR3 sequence is CAWSGADRTWAFF. The CDR3 DNA reads TGTGCCTGGAGCGGTGCAGATCGGACTTGGGCTTTCTTT. Complete variable domain (other parts from reference TRBV30 and TRBJ1-1): SQTIHQWPATLVQPVGSPLSLECTVEGTSNPNLYWYRQAAGRGLQLLFYSVGIGQISSEVPQNLSASRPQDRQFILSSKKLLLSDSGFYLCAWSGADRTWAFFGQGTRLTVV.

This clone has just one count. The chain links TRBV6-5 to TRBJ1-1; a possible D gene is TRBD1 (5 bases). V lost 8 bases and J lost 1, with 11 bases in between. CDR1 and CDR2 from the germline V gene are MNHEY and SVGAGI. There are 13 residues in the CDR3. CDR3 nucleotides: TGTGCCAGCGGGCGGGGCTGGAACACTGAAGCTTTCTTT. Translation gives CASGRGWNTEAFF.

This clone appeared a few times. This rearrangement joins TRBV28 to TRBJ1-2; D not certain. Per germline, CDR1 MDHEN and CDR2 SYDVKM. V lost 2 bases, J lost 6 bases, and 4 bases lay in between. The CDR3 has 11 amino acids. The CDR3 region has the DNA TGTGCCAGCAGTTTAAACAATGGCTACACCTTC. Translated: CASSLNNGYTF.

The table lists this clone with a count of one. The chain recombines TRBV11-3 with TRBJ2-1, with TRBD1 matching 9 bases. The germline gives CDR1 SGHNT, CDR2 YENEEA. CDR3 length: 16 residues. The J segment lost 7 bases and the V segment lost 3 bases, leaving 10 bases of the junction unmatched. In nucleotides, the CDR3 is TGTGCCAGCAGCTTTCTTCTCGGGACAGGGCAAAATGAGCAGTTCTTC. This codes for CASSFLLGTGQNEQFF.

The chain carries TRBV2 and TRBJ2-2; tentative D call: TRBD1 (6 bases). Germline V gene sequence: CDR1 SNHLY, CDR2 FYNNEI. Trimming stripped 3 bases from V and 0 bases from J, with 8 bases between. The CDR3 has 15 amino acids. CDR3 in amino acids: CASSEYRANTGELFF. Here the CDR3 DNA reads TGTGCCAGCAGTGAGTACAGGGCGAACACCGGGGAGCTGTTTTTT.

The rearrangement links TRBV2 to TRBJ1-4; 12 bases fit TRBD1. CDR3 size: 14 residues. After removal of 11 bases from V and 3 bases from J, the junction contained 4 bases not matched to a gene. Germline loops: CDR1 SNHLY, CDR2 FYNNEI. The CDR3 loop reads CAGGQGAANEKLFF. In DNA, the CDR3 is TGTGCCGGGGGACAGGGGGCTGCTAATGAAAAACTGTTTTTT.

The chain joins TRBV6-5 to TRBJ1-2; D unclear. V was clipped by 0 bases and J by 8 bases, with 13 bases between them. Germline V gene lookup returns CDR1 MNHEY and CDR2 SVGAGI. The CDR3 has 14 residues. The CDR3: CASSYSFAMGGYTF. CDR3 DNA sequence: TGTGCCAGCAGTTACTCGTTTGCGATGGGCGGCTACACCTTC.

This clone was observed once. Other DNA sequences from this sample encode an identical CDR3 as well. The gene calls are TRBV5-8 and TRBJ1-5; no definite D call. Trimming removed 0 bases from V and 4 bases from J, with 5 bases in between. This CDR3 region has 13 residues. The germline gives CDR1 SGHTS, CDR2 YDEGEE. For the CDR3, the DNA is TGTGCCAGCAGCTTGGGCCGGAATCAGCCCCAGCATTTT. Translating gives CASSLGRNQPQHF.

The chain combines TRBV18 with TRBJ2-5; 8 bases are a match to TRBD1. The CDR3 is 16 residues long. Trimming cost V 3 bases and J 2 bases; bases outside gene matches: 8. Germline V gene data show CDR1 as KGHSH and CDR2 as LQKENI. The CDR3 region has the DNA TGTGCCAGCTCACCTCGACAGGGGCCGTCGCAAGAGACCCAGTACTTC. Translated, it gives CASSPRQGPSQETQYF. Looking up the rest from reference TRBV18 and TRBJ2-5 gives the full variable domain: NAGVMQNPRHLVRRRGQEARLRCSPMKGHSHVYWYRQLPEEGLKFMVYLQKENIIDESGMPKERFSAEFPKEGPSILRIQQVVRGDSAAYFCASSPRQGPSQETQYFGPGTRLLVL.

This CDR3 reads CASSAPTGLSNQPQHF. The CDR3, as DNA: TGTGCCAGCAGCGCCCCGACAGGGCTCAGCAATCAGCCCCAGCATTTT. V is TRBV7-2 and J is TRBJ1-5; 7 bases map to TRBD1. The CDR3 has 16 residues. V was clipped by 5 bases and J by 1 base; unmatched bases: 8. CDR1 is SGHTA and CDR2 is FQGNSA in the germline V gene.

The count of this clone is one. The chain employs TRBV5-8 and TRBJ1-1; D is perhaps TRBD1 (5 bases). The germline V and J ends were trimmed by 0 bases and 5 bases, with 14 bases remaining between them. Germline CDR1 reads SGHTS; CDR2 reads YDEGEE. The CDR3 has 15 residues. This CDR3 is CASSLELGPGTEAFF. The CDR3 nucleotides are TGTGCCAGCAGCTTGGAGTTGGGCCCAGGGACTGAAGCTTTCTTT.

The chain links TRBV2 to TRBJ2-7, with 9 bases fitting TRBD1. Per germline, CDR1 SNHLY and CDR2 FYNNEI. Trimming at V came to 7 bases and at J to 5 bases, leaving 15 bases not matched to a gene. CDR3 length: 16 amino acids. CDR3: CASKVQRGTGTNEQYF. DNA for the CDR3: TGTGCCAGCAAGGTCCAAAGGGGGACAGGGACTAACGAGCAGTACTTC.

The chain joins TRBV6-5 to TRBJ2-7, with D possibly TRBD1 on 6 matching bases. Trimming took 0 bases from V and 3 from J, leaving 15 bases between them. This CDR3 region has 16 residues. Germline CDR1 MNHEY, CDR2 SVGAGI. Here the CDR3 reads CASSYSKGTLNYEQYF. In nucleotides, the CDR3 is TGTGCCAGCAGTTACTCGAAGGGGACACTAAACTACGAGCAGTACTTC.

The V and J genes are TRBV9 and TRBJ2-1, with TRBD2 matching over 8 bases. Germline V gene lookup returns CDR1 SGDLS and CDR2 YYNGEE. The trim removed 0 bases at V and 5 bases at J, leaving 10 bases unmatched. There are 17 residues in the CDR3. CDR3 region: CASSVALAGGHHNEQFF. The CDR3 nucleotides are TGTGCCAGCAGCGTAGCTCTCGCGGGAGGCCATCACAATGAGCAGTTCTTC. Combining the CDR3 with reference TRBV9 and TRBJ2-1 gives the whole variable domain DSGVTQTPKHLITATGQRVTLRCSPRSGDLSVYWYQQSLDQGLQFLIQYYNGEERAKGNILERFSAQQFPDLHSELNLSSLELGDSALYFCASSVALAGGHHNEQFFGPGTRLTVL.

The rearrangement uses TRBV11-2 and TRBJ2-2, with D unclear. Germline V gene data show CDR1 as SGHAT and CDR2 as FQNNGV. Trimming left V 2 bases short and J 2 bases short, with 6 bases between. This CDR3 comprises 14 residues. In DNA, the CDR3 is TGTGCCAGCAGCTTATATCGTAACACCGGGGAGCTGTTTTTT. Protein: CASSLYRNTGELFF.

Written as DNA, the CDR3 is TGTGCCATCAGCGAGGCAGGGGACTATGGCTACACCTTC. Its translation: CAISEAGDYGYTF. This rearrangement joins TRBV10-3 to TRBJ1-2; TRBD1 might be the D (6 bases). The V gene lost 6 bases and the J gene lost 3 bases, with 11 bases spanning the gap. Looked up from germline, CDR1 is ENHRY and CDR2 is SYGVKD. The CDR3 has 13 amino acids.

This clone is a singleton in its sample. The chain recombines TRBV5-1 with TRBJ1-1; 8 bases fit TRBD1. V trimming: 0 bases; J trimming: 7 bases; junction bases outside the gene matches: 5. Germline V gene data show CDR1 as SGHRS and CDR2 as YFSETQ. This CDR3 region has 14 residues. CDR3 coding DNA: TGCGCCAGCAGCTTGGACGGACAGGGTTTTGAAGCTTTCTTT. Translated: CASSLDGQGFEAFF.

A note on this clone: Sequence at one end of the junction differs from germline and may be a read error. This chain connects TRBV7-9 to TRBJ1-1; D not certain. The CDR3 has 12 residues. Germline-derived CDR1 and CDR2 are SEHNR and FQNEAQ (reference sequence). CDR3 region: CSSRTTRAEAFF. As DNA, the CDR3 is TGTTCCAGCAGGACCACGCGGGCTGAAGCTTTCTTT. Using reference TRBV7-9 and TRBJ1-1 for the parts outside the CDR3, the full variable domain is DTGVSQNPRHKITKRGQNVTFRCDPISEHNRLYWYRQTLGQGPEFLTYFQNEAQLEKSRLLSDRFSAERPKGSFSTLEIQRTEQGDSAMYLCSSRTTRAEAFFGQGTRLTVV.

The V and J genes are TRBV6-6 and TRBJ1-1; the D gene is possibly TRBD1 (5 bases). The germline gives CDR1 MNHNY, CDR2 SVGAGI (reference sequence). This CDR3 contains 15 residues. Trimming took off 0 bases at V and 0 bases at J, with 8 bases between the two ends. The CDR3 is CASSYSRDLNTEAFF. CDR3 in DNA: TGTGCCAGCAGTTACTCGCGGGACTTGAACACTGAAGCTTTCTTT.

The gene calls are TRBV12-1 and TRBJ2-7; the table's D call, TRBD1, has no DNA check behind it. TRBV12-1 is shown as a pseudogene. The CDR3 contains 13 residues. CDR3 amino acids: CASSLHRGKVQYF. In DNA form, the CDR3 reads TGTGCCAGCAGCTTGCACAGGGGGAAGGTGCAGTACTTC.

The chain recombines TRBV15 with TRBJ2-3, with 9 bases matching TRBD2. The J segment lost 0 bases and the V segment lost 0 bases, leaving 16 bases of the junction unmatched. The CDR3 runs to 21 residues. Germline V gene lookup returns CDR1 LNHNV and CDR2 YYDKDF (reference sequence). In DNA, the CDR3 is TGTGCCACCAGCAGAGATTTGAGGGAACTAGCGGGCGAGGGGAGCACAGATACGCAGTATTTT. Translation: CATSRDLRELAGEGSTDTQYF.

The table lists this clone with a few counts. J is TRBJ1-1 and V is TRBV15, with D tentatively TRBD1 (5 bases). V was clipped by 0 bases and J by 2 bases, with 13 bases between them. The CDR3 spans 16 residues. The germline V gene has CDR1 LNHNV and CDR2 YYDKDF (reference sequence). In DNA, the CDR3 is TGTGCCACCAGCAGAGAAAAATACAGGAGCAACACTGAAGCTTTCTTT. Translating gives CATSREKYRSNTEAFF.

CDR3 nucleotide sequence: TGCGCCAGCAGCTCCGGCGGGGGTGACACTGAAGCTTTCTTT. This sequence encodes CASSSGGGDTEAFF. The J gene is TRBJ1-1, the V gene TRBV5-1, with D perhaps matching TRBD1 (5 bases). This CDR3 region has 14 residues. V was pared by 3 bases and J by 3 bases, with 12 bases between. Germline V gene lookup returns CDR1 SGHRS and CDR2 YFSETQ.

The chain is built from TRBV7-9 and TRBJ2-7; D ambiguous. CDR1 SEHNR and CDR2 FQNEAQ come from the germline V gene (reference sequence). V was trimmed by 5 bases and J by 4 bases, leaving 9 bases between them. The CDR3 runs to 12 residues. The CDR3 loop is CASSPTIYEQYF. The CDR3 region has the DNA TGTGCCAGCAGCCCAACAATATACGAGCAGTACTTC.

The chain carries TRBV10-3 and TRBJ2-6; 9 bases map to TRBD1. CDR1 is ENHRY, CDR2 SYGVKD, per germline. The CDR3 length is 20 residues. The V gene end was trimmed by 6 bases and the J gene end by 2 bases; junction bases not matched to a gene: 17. CDR3 nucleotide sequence: TGTGCCATCAGCACCATACCGGGACAGGGATTTGGAACTGGGGCCAACGTCCTGACTTTC. Its translation: CAISTIPGQGFGTGANVLTF.